These 22 T cell receptor beta chains originate from one sample sequenced in a study of cytomegalovirus exposure and HLA in healthy donors. Here immunoSEQ multiplex PCR was the method, and the copy in TCRdb shows in-frame clones only, minus some. Here the sample spans fewer than 200,000 clones, 85% being singletons. Specimen: PBMCs. The source is a man between 18 and 35 years old in good health and CMV-seropositive.

J is TRBJ1-2 and V is TRBV28; D perhaps matches TRBD1 (6 bases). V was clipped by 9 bases and J by 3 bases, with 14 bases between them. This CDR3 comprises 13 residues. The V gene's germline CDR1 is MDHEN and CDR2 SYDVKM. The CDR3: CASDNAGDYGYTF. CDR3 in DNA: TGTGCCAGTGATAACGCAGGGGACTATGGCTACACCTTC.

J is TRBJ2-1 and V is TRBV6-1; 11 bases are a match to TRBD2. From germline, CDR1 is MNHNS and CDR2 SASEGT. J was trimmed by 7 bases and V by 6 bases; bases with no gene match: 2. The CDR3 loop spans 13 amino acids. In DNA, the CDR3 is TGTGCCAGCAGACTAGCGGGAGTGAATGAGCAGTTCTTC. Translating it yields CASRLAGVNEQFF.

The rearrangement uses TRBV11-2 and TRBJ2-7, with 7 positions matching TRBD1. J was trimmed by 9 bases and V by 6 bases; bases with no gene match: 14. The germline V gene has CDR1 SGHAT and CDR2 FQNNGV. This CDR3 region has 14 residues. The CDR3 nucleotides read TGTGCCAGCAGGTCCGGGACAGATCGTCACGGGCAGTACTTC. It translates to CASRSGTDRHGQYF.

J is TRBJ1-1 and V is TRBV4-1, with 9 bases fitting TRBD1. J lost 10 bases, V lost 10 bases, and 13 bases had no gene match. The CDR3 is made up of 13 amino acids. Germline loops: CDR1 MGHRA, CDR2 YSYEKL. CDR3 region: CATGQGPTGGAFF. The CDR3 DNA reads as TGCGCCACCGGACAGGGGCCGACGGGGGGAGCTTTCTTT.

This chain joins TRBV6-1 and TRBJ1-2; D may be TRBD1 (5 bases). The ends were cut back, 5 bases at V and 8 bases at J, with 15 bases in the middle. Per germline, CDR1 MNHNS and CDR2 SASEGT. This CDR3 region has 13 residues. CDR3 nucleotides: TGTGCCAGCAGTACGAACAGCGGGGACGGCTACACCTTC. Translating it yields CASSTNSGDGYTF.

The chain combines TRBV5-1 with TRBJ2-6, with a weak D call TRBD1 (5 bases). V shed 0 bases and J shed 3 bases, with 7 bases lying between them. Per the germline V gene, CDR1 is SGHRS and CDR2 is YFSETQ. The CDR3 extends over 15 amino acids. DNA of the CDR3: TGCGCCAGCAGCTTGGAGGGGAATGGGGCCAACGTCCTGACTTTC. Translating it yields CASSLEGNGANVLTF.

The CDR3 region is CASSLIEGARTEAFF. In nucleotides, the CDR3 is TGTGCCAGCAGCTTAATAGAAGGGGCTAGGACTGAAGCTTTCTTT. The chain links TRBV7-9 to TRBJ1-1; a weak D match, TRBD1 (5 bases). Germline values: CDR1 SEHNR, CDR2 FQNEAQ (reference sequence). The CDR3 sequence is 15 residues long. Trimming pared 2 bases from V and 5 bases from J, leaving 15 bases between.

The V call is TRBV11-3, the J call TRBJ2-7; a possible D gene is TRBD2 (5 bases). The CDR3 runs 15 residues. Germline V gene sequence: CDR1 SGHNT, CDR2 YENEEA. Deletions cut 5 bases from V and 6 bases from J, with 20 bases between. The CDR3 DNA sequence: TGTGCCAGCAGCCCCCCCGGCCTAGCCTCCGCCGAGCAGTACTTC. Translating gives CASSPPGLASAEQYF.

The V call is TRBV11-3, the J call TRBJ1-6; 10 nucleotides match TRBD1. V shed 6 bases, J shed 7 bases, and the junction held 6 bases outside the gene matches. This CDR3 has 15 amino acids. Germline CDR1 is SGHNT and CDR2 is YENEEA. The CDR3 region has the DNA TGTGCCAGCAGTGGGGACAGGGGAGCCAATTCACCCCTCCACTTT. This translates into CASSGDRGANSPLHF.

This clone came up once. This chain connects TRBV9 to TRBJ2-7; D perhaps matches TRBD2 (7 bases). Germline V lookup: CDR1 SGDLS, CDR2 YYNGEE. Trimming stripped 0 bases from V and 7 bases from J, with 20 bases between. This CDR3 is 16 amino acids long. CDR3 region: CASSVDGGGPLKEQYF. Here the CDR3 DNA reads TGTGCCAGCAGCGTAGATGGCGGGGGCCCCCTCAAAGAGCAGTACTTC.

The chain carries TRBV6-1 and TRBJ2-1; 8 nucleotides agree with TRBD2. Per the germline V gene, CDR1 is MNHNS and CDR2 is SASEGT. V trimming: 2 bases; J trimming: 8 bases; junction bases outside the gene matches: 2. This CDR3 region has 13 residues. The CDR3 here is CASSERGGDEQFF. As DNA, the CDR3 is TGTGCCAGCAGTGAACGGGGGGGGGATGAGCAGTTCTTC.

This chain connects TRBV11-1 to TRBJ2-2, with TRBD1 matching 9 bases. The CDR3 sequence is 16 residues long. Germline V lookup: CDR1 SGHAT, CDR2 FQDESV (reference sequence). V shed 2 bases, J shed 4 bases, and the junction held 5 bases outside the gene matches. The CDR3 coding sequence is TGTGCCAGCAGCTTACAAAGGACAGGGGTCACCGGGGAGCTGTTTTTT. Translation gives CASSLQRTGVTGELFF.

The V gene is TRBV13, the J gene TRBJ1-1; D not certain. The V end lost 2 bases, the J end lost 4 bases, and 11 bases lay between the germline ends. This CDR3 region has 14 residues. Per the germline V gene, CDR1 is PRHDT and CDR2 is FYEKMQ (reference sequence). As DNA, the CDR3 is TGTGCCAGCAGCTTAAAACCGGTCGTCACTGAAGCTTTCTTT. This translates into CASSLKPVVTEAFF.

Many counts were recorded for this clone. V usage is TRBV29-1 and J usage is TRBJ1-4; D remains ambiguous. Trimming cost V 4 bases and J 8 bases, with 17 bases left between them. The germline V gene has CDR1 SQVTM and CDR2 ANQGSEA. The CDR3 length is 14 residues. In nucleotides, the CDR3 is TGCAGCGTTGGGGTGCGGGGTATAGGGGAAAAACTGTTTTTT. The encoded protein is CSVGVRGIGEKLFF. The complete variable domain, with remaining parts taken from reference TRBV29-1 and TRBJ1-4, reads SAVISQKPSRDICQRGTSLTIQCQVDSQVTMMFWYRQQPGQSLTLIATANQGSEATYESGFVIDKFPISRPNLTFSTLTVSNMSPEDSSIYLCSVGVRGIGEKLFFGSGTQLSVL.

The chain recombines TRBV11-3 with TRBJ2-3; 7 bases map to TRBD1. CDR1 and CDR2 from the germline V gene are SGHNT and YENEEA. This CDR3 is 15 amino acids long. J lost 2 bases, V lost 3 bases, and 5 bases had no gene match. CDR3 DNA sequence: TGTGCCAGCAGCTTGAGACAGGGAACCACAGATACGCAGTATTTT. This sequence encodes CASSLRQGTTDTQYF.

This clone was seen only a few times. The sample has other DNA sequences that encode this CDR3 too. V is TRBV6-1 and J is TRBJ2-3; TRBD2 matches 12 bases. The germline V gene has CDR1 MNHNS and CDR2 SASEGT. The CDR3 contains 15 residues. V lost 2 bases, J lost 4 bases, and 1 base stayed unmatched. CDR3: CASSETSGGPDTQYF. Written as DNA, the CDR3 is TGTGCCAGCAGTGAAACTAGCGGGGGGCCAGATACGCAGTATTTT.

CDR3 sequence reads: CASRGPENTEAFF. CDR3 nucleotide sequence: TGTGCCAGCAGGGGCCCCGAGAACACTGAAGCTTTCTTT. This rearrangement joins TRBV6-4 to TRBJ1-1, with unresolved D. The V gene's germline CDR1 is MRHNA and CDR2 SNTAGT. The CDR3 covers 13 residues. The V end lost 6 bases, the J end lost 1 base, and 9 bases lay between the germline ends.

This chain joins TRBV6-5 and TRBJ2-7, with 12 bases that match TRBD2. The germline V gene has CDR1 MNHEY and CDR2 SVGAGI. CDR3 length: 15 amino acids. V gave up 5 bases and J gave up 0 bases; unmatched junction bases: 2. The CDR3 sequence: CASSTTSGSSYEQYF. In DNA form, the CDR3 reads TGTGCCAGCAGTACGACTAGCGGGAGCTCCTACGAGCAGTACTTC.

This clone has only one observation. This chain joins TRBV2 and TRBJ1-3; 7 bases agree with TRBD1. The CDR3 loop spans 15 amino acids. V dropped 2 bases and J dropped 4; count of bases not matched to a gene: 5. The germline V gene has CDR1 SNHLY and CDR2 FYNNEI. CDR3 DNA sequence: TGTGCCAGCAGTGAAACGACAGGGACCGGAAACACCATATATTTT. It codes for CASSETTGTGNTIYF.

Remarks on this clone: The same CDR3 can be traced to other DNA sequences in this sample. V gene TRBV7-6 combines with J gene TRBJ1-1, with 7 nucleotides matching TRBD1. This CDR3 has 15 amino acids. The junction had 6 bases not matched to a gene; V was cut back by 5 bases and J by 0 bases. Germline V gene data show CDR1 as SGHVS and CDR2 as FNYEAQ. The CDR3 bases are TGTGCCAGCAGCCCCCGACAGGGTATGAACACTGAAGCTTTCTTT. This sequence encodes CASSPRQGMNTEAFF.

This chain joins TRBV11-2 and TRBJ1-2; D gene uncertain. This CDR3 is 14 amino acids long. V was pared by 1 base and J by 8 bases, with 14 bases between. From germline, CDR1 is SGHAT and CDR2 FQNNGV. The CDR3 DNA reads TGTGCCAGCAGCTTAGGTGGCTCACCCACGGGCTACACCTTC. As protein: CASSLGGSPTGYTF.

The chain is built from TRBV28 and TRBJ2-1, with a tentative D call TRBD2 (5 bases). In germline, CDR1 is MDHEN, CDR2 SYDVKM. The germline V and J ends were trimmed by 1 base and 10 bases, with 14 bases remaining between them. This CDR3 region has 14 residues. The CDR3 nucleotides read TGTGCCAGCAGTTTATTCTCTAGCAGTATCGAGCAGTTCTTC. This sequence encodes CASSLFSSSIEQFF.